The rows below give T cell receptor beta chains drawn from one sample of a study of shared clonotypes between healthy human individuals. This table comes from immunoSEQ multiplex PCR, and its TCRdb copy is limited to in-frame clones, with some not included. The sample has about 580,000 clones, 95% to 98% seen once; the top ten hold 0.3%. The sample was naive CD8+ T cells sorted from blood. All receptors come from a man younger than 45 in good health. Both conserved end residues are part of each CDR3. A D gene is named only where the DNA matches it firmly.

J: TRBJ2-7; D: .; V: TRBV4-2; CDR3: CASSQIGAYEQYF; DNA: TGTGCCAGCAGCCAAATCGGGGCCTACGAGCAGTACTTC
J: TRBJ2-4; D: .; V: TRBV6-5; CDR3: CASSLLKGNIQYF; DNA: TGTGCCAGCAGTCTCTTAAAGGGGAACATTCAGTACTTC
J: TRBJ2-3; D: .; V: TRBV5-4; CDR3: CASSGGQNTDTQYF; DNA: TGTGCCAGCAGCGGAGGACAAAACACAGATACGCAGTATTTT
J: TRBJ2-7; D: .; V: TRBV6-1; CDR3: CASSEWSSYEQYF; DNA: TGTGCCAGCAGTGAATGGTCCTCCTACGAGCAGTACTTC
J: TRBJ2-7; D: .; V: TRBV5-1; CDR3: CASSLYGTGSYEQYF; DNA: TGCGCCAGCAGCTTGTACGGTACTGGGTCCTACGAGCAGTACTTC
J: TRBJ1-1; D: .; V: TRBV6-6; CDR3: CASSYSVGVVTEAFF; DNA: TGTGCCAGCAGTTACTCGGTAGGGGTGGTCACTGAAGCTTTCTTT
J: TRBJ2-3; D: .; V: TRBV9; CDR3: CASSGAGTQYF; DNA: TGTGCCAGCAGCGGTGCGGGAACGCAGTATTTT
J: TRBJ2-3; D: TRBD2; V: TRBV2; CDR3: CASSEDGIGLAMTDTQYF; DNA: TGTGCCAGCAGTGAAGACGGCATTGGACTAGCGATGACAGATACGCAGTATTTT
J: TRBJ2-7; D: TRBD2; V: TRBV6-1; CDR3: CASSETGLAGRYEQYF; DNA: TGTGCCAGCAGTGAAACCGGGCTAGCGGGGCGCTACGAGCAGTACTTC
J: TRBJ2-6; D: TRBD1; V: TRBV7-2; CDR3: CASSLRQGGPNVLTF; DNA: TGTGCCAGCAGCCTAAGACAGGGGGGGCCCAACGTCCTGACTTTC
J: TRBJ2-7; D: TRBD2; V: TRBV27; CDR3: CASRVAGGRSYEQYF; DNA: TGTGCCAGCAGGGTAGCGGGAGGTAGGAGCTACGAGCAGTACTTC
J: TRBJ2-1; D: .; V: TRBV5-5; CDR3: CASSPVGVKLSYNEQFF; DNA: TGTGCCAGCAGCCCCGTTGGCGTCAAGCTCTCCTACAATGAGCAGTTCTTC
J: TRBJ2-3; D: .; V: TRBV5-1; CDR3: CASSSLPPDTQYF; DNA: TGCGCCAGCAGCTCGCTACCGCCAGATACGCAGTATTTT
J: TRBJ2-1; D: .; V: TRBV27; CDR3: CASRPDGSSNEQFF; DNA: TGTGCCAGCAGGCCCGACGGGAGTTCAAATGAGCAGTTCTTC
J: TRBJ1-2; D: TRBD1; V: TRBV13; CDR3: CASSFAPGQGGYGYTF; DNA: TGTGCCAGCAGTTTTGCCCCGGGACAGGGGGGCTATGGCTACACCTTC